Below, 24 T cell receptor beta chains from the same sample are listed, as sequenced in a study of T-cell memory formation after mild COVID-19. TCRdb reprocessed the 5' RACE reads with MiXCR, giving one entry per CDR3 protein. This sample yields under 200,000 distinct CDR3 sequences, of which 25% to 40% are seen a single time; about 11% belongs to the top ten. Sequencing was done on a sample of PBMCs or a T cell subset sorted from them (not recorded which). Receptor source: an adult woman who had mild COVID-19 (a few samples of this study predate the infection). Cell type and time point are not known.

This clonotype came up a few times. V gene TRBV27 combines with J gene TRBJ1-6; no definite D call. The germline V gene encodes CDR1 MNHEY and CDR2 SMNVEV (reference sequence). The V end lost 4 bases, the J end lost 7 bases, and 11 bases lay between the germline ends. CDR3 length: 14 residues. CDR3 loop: CASSSNRANSPLHF. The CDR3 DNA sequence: TGTGCCAGCAGTTCTAACCGGGCCAATTCACCCCTCCACTTT.

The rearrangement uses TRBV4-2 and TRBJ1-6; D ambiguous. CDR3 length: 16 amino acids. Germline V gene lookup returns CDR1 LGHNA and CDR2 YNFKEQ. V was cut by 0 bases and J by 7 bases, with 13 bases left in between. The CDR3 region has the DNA TGTGCCAGCAGCCAAGATAGACCTCCAAAGAATTCACCCCTCCACTTT. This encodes CASSQDRPPKNSPLHF.

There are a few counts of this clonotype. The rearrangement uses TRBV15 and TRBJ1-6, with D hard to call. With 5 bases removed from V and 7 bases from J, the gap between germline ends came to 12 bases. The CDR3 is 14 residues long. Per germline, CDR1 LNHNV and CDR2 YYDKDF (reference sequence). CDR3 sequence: CATSVAVANSPLHF. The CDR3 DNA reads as TGTGCCACCAGCGTCGCTGTTGCCAATTCACCCCTCCACTTT.

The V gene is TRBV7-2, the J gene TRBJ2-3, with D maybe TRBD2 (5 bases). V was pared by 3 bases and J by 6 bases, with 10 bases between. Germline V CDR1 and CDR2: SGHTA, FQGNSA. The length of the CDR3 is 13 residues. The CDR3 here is CASSFSDLDTQYF. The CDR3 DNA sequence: TGTGCCAGCAGCTTTAGCGACCTCGATACGCAGTATTTT.

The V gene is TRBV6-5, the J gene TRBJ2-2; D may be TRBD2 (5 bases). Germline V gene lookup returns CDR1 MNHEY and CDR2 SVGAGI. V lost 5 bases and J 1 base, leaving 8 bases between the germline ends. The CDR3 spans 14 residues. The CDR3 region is CASSGRENTGELFF. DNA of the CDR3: TGTGCCAGCAGTGGACGGGAGAACACCGGGGAGCTGTTTTTT.

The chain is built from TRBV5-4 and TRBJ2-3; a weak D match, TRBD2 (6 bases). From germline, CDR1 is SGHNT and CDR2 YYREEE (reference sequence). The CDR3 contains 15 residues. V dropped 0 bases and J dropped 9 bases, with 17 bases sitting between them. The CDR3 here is CASSLAGGSTETQYF. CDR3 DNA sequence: TGTGCCAGCAGCTTGGCCGGGGGATCAACCGAGACGCAGTATTTT.

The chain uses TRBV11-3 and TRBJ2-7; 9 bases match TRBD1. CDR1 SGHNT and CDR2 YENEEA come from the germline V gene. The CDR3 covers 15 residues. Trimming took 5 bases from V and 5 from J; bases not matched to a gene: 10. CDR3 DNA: TGTGCCAGCAGCCGTACCGGGACAGGGATTAACGAGCAGTACTTC. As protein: CASSRTGTGINEQYF.

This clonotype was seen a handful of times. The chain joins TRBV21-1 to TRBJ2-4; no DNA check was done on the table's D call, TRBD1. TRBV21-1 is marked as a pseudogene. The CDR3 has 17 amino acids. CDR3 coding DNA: TGTGCCAGCAGCAGACCCGGACAGGGGCTGGTGTGGAACATTCAGTACTTC. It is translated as CASSRPGQGLVWNIQYF.

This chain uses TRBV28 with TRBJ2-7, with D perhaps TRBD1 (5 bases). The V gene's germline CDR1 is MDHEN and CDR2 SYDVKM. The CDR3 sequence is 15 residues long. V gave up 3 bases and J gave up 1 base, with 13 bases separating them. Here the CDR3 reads CASSFRQPLSYEQYF. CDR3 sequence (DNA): TGTGCCAGCAGTTTCAGACAGCCGCTTTCCTACGAGCAGTACTTC. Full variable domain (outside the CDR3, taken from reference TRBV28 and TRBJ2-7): DVKVTQSSRYLVKRTGEKVFLECVQDMDHENMFWYRQDPGLGLRLIYFSYDVKMKEKGDIPEGYSVSREKKERFSLILESASTNQTSMYLCASSFRQPLSYEQYFGPGTRLTVT.

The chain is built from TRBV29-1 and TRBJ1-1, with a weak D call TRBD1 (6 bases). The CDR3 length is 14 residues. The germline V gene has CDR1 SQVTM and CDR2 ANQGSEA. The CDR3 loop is CSIPTGAVDTEAFF. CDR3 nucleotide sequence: TGCAGTATCCCAACGGGGGCTGTAGACACTGAAGCTTTCTTT.

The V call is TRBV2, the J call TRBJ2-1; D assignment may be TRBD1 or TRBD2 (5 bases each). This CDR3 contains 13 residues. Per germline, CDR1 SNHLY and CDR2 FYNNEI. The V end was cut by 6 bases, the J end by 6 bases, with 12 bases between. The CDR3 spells CASSGDGRNEQFF. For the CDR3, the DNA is TGTGCCAGCAGCGGGGACGGACGCAATGAGCAGTTCTTC.

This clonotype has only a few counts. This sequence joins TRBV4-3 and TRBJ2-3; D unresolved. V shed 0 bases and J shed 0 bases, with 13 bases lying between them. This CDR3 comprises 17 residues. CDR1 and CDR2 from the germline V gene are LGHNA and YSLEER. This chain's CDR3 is CASSQDLTWSSTDTQYF. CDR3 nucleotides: TGCGCCAGCAGCCAAGATCTCACTTGGAGTAGCACAGATACGCAGTATTTT.

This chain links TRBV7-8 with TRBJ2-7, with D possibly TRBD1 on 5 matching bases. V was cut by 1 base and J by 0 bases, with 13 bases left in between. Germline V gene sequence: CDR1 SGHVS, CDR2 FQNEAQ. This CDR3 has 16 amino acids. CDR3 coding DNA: TGTGCCAGCAGCTTAGGGGTAGGGGCGCGCTCCTACGAGCAGTACTTC. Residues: CASSLGVGARSYEQYF.

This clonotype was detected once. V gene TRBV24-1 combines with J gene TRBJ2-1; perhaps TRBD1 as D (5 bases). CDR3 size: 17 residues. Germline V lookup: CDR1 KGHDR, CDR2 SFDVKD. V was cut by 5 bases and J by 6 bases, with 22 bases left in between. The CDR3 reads CATSGLSDGVQGNEQFF. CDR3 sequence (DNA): TGTGCCACCAGTGGATTGTCCGACGGCGTCCAGGGCAATGAGCAGTTCTTC.

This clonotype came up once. CDR3 nucleotides: TGTGCCTGGAGTCCAGGGGGTTTCTGGGAGCAGTACTTC. It codes for CAWSPGGFWEQYF. The chain joins TRBV30 to TRBJ2-7; TRBD1 agrees at 7 bases. The CDR3 has 13 amino acids. After removal of 2 bases from V and 7 bases from J, the junction contained 8 bases not matched to a gene. Germline assignment: CDR1 GTSNPN and CDR2 SVGIG (reference sequence).

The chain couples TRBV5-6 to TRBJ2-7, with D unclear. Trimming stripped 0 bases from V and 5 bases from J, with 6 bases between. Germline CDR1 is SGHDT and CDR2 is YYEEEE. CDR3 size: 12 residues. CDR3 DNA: TGTGCCAGCAGCTTGGGTTTCAACGAGCAGTACTTC. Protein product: CASSLGFNEQYF. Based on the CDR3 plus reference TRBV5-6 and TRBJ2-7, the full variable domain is DAGVTQSPTHLIKTRGQQVTLRCSPKSGHDTVSWYQQALGQGPQFIFQYYEEEERQRGNFPDRFSGHQFPNYSSELNVNALLLGDSALYLCASSLGFNEQYFGPGTRLTVT.

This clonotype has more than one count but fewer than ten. CDR3 amino acids: CASSLRTTSGIAKNIQYF. CDR3 DNA sequence: TGCGCCAGCAGCTTGCGAACCACTAGCGGAATAGCCAAAAACATTCAGTACTTC. The chain carries TRBV5-1 and TRBJ2-4; 8 nucleotides match TRBD2. Germline lookup yields CDR1 SGHRS and CDR2 YFSETQ. With V trimmed by 1 base and J by 0 bases, 9 bases remained unmatched. CDR3 size: 18 residues.

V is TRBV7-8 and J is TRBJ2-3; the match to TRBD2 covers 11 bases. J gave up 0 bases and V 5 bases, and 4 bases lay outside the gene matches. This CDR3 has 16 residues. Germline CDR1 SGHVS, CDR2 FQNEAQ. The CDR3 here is CASSRLAGHSTDTQYF. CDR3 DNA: TGTGCCAGCAGCCGACTAGCGGGACATAGCACAGATACGCAGTATTTT.

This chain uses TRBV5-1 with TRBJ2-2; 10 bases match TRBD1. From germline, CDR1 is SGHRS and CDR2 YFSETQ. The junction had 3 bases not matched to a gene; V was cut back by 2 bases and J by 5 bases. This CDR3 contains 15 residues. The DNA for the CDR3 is TGCGCCAGCAGCTTCGCGGGACAGGGGACCGGGGAGCTGTTTTTT. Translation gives CASSFAGQGTGELFF.

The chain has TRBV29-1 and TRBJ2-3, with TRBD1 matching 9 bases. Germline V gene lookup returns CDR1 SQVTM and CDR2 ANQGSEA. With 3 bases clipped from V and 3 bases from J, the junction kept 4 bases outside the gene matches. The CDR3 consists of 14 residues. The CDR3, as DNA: TGCAGCGTTGATTGGGACAGGGTAACAGATACGCAGTATTTT. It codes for CSVDWDRVTDTQYF.

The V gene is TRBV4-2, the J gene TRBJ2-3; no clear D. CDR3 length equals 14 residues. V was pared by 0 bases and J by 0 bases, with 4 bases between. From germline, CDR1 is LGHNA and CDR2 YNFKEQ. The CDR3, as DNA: TGTGCCAGCAGCCAAGAGGCTAGCACAGATACGCAGTATTTT. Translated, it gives CASSQEASTDTQYF.

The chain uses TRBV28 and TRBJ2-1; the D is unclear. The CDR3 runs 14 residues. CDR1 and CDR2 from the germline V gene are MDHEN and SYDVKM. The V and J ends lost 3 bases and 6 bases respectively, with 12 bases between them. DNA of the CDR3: TGTGCCAGCAGTTTTGTTCCGGGCTCCAATGAGCAGTTCTTC. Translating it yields CASSFVPGSNEQFF.

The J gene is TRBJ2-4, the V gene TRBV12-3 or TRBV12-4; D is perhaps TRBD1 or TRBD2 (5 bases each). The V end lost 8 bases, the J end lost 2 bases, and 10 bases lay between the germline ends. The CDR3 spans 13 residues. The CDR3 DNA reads TGTGCCAGCCCGGGGCGAACCAAAAACATTCAGTACTTC. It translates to CASPGRTKNIQYF.

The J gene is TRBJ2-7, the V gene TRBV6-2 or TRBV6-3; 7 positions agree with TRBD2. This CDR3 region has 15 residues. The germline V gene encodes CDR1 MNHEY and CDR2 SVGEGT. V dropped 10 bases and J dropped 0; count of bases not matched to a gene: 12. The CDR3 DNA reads TGTGCCAACCAGTCCCTAGCGGAGAGCTCCTACGAGCAGTACTTC. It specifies CANQSLAESSYEQYF.